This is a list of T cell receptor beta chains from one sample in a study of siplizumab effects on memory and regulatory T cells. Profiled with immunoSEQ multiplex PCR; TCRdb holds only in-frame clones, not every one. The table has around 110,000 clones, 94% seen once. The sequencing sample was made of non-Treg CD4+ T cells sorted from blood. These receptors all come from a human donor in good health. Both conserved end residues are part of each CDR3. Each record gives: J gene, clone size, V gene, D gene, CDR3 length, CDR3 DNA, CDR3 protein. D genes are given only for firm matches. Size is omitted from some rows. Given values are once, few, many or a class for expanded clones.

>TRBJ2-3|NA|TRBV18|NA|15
TGTGCCAGCTCACCACCCCCAAGAAGCACAGATACGCAGTATTTT
CASSPPPRSTDTQYF
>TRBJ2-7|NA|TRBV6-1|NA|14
TGTGCCAGCAGCTTGCAGGGCCTAAACTACGAGCAGTACTTC
CASSLQGLNYEQYF
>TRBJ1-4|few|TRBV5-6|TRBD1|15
TGTGCCAGCAGCGGAGGGACAGGACGAAATGAAAAACTGTTTTTT
CASSGGTGRNEKLFF
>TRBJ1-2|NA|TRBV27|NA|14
TGTGCCAGCAGTTTATGGGGGGGCGTTTATGGCTACACCTTC
CASSLWGGVYGYTF
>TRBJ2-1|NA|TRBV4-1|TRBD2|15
TGCGCCAGCAGTGGACTAGCGGGGAGTTCGGGCGAGCAGTTCTTC
CASSGLAGSSGEQFF
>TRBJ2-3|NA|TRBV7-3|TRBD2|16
TGTGCCAGCAGCCCCGGTATTAGCGGGAGCACAGATACGCAGTATTTT
CASSPGISGSTDTQYF
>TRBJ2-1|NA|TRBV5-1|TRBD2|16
TGCGCCAGCAGCCTCCCTAGCGGGAGGGTCTACAATGAGCAGTTCTTC
CASSLPSGRVYNEQFF
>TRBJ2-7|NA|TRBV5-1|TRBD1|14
TGCGCCAGCAGAACTTTGACAGGGTCGGGCGAGCAGTACTTC
CASRTLTGSGEQYF
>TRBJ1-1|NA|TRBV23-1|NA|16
TGCGCCAGCAGTCAATCGGCCAGATACTTGAACACTGAAGCTTTCTTT
CASSQSARYLNTEAFF
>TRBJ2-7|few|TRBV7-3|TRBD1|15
TGTGCCAGCAGCGTGACAGGGACCGTACCCTACGAGCAGTACTTC
CASSVTGTVPYEQYF
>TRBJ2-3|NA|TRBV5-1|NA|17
TGCGCCAGCAGCTTGGGCTTAATAACGAAGGGGACAGATACGCAGTATTTT
CASSLGLITKGTDTQYF
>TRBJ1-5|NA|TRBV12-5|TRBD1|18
TGTGCTAGTGGTCCCGCTTCAGTAGGGGGACAGGGCAATCAGCCCCAGCATTTT
CASGPASVGGQGNQPQHF
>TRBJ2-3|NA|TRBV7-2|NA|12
TGTGCCAGCAGCCCTAGCGCAGATACGCAGTATTTT
CASSPSADTQYF
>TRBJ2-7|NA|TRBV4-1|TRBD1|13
TGCGCCAGCAGCCACGCCGGGACAGGCGAGCAGTACTTC
CASSHAGTGEQYF
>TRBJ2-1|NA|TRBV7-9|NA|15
TGTGCCAGCAGCTTAGGGTTCAGAAGGCCAAGTGAGCAGTTCTTC
CASSLGFRRPSEQFF
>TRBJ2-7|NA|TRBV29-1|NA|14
TGCAGCGCCGGGGAGGCAGGAAGAATCTACGAGCAGTACTTC
CSAGEAGRIYEQYF
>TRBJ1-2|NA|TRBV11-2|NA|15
TGTGCCAGCAGCTTAGATGAGACGAGGAGATACGGCTACACCTTC
CASSLDETRRYGYTF
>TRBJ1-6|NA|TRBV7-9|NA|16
TGTGCCAGCAGCCCCAGCGGGCAGGGATCTTATTCACCCCTCCACTTT
CASSPSGQGSYSPLHF
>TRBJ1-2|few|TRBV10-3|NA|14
TGTGCCATCAGTCCCAGGACAGAAACCTATGGCTACACCTTC
CAISPRTETYGYTF
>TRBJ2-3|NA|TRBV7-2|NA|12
TGTGCCAGCAGGGGGGCGGCAGATACGCAGTATTTT
CASRGAADTQYF
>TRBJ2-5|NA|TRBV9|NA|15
TGTGCCAGCAGCGCCACGGGACACCCCAGAGAGACCCAGTACTTC
CASSATGHPRETQYF
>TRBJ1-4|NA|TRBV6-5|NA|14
TGTGCCAGCAGTTTACAGGGAGTTAATGAAAAACTGTTTTTT
CASSLQGVNEKLFF
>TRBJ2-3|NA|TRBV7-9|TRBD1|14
TGTGCCAGCAGAACAGGGGCCCCCACGAATACGCAGTATTTT
CASRTGAPTNTQYF